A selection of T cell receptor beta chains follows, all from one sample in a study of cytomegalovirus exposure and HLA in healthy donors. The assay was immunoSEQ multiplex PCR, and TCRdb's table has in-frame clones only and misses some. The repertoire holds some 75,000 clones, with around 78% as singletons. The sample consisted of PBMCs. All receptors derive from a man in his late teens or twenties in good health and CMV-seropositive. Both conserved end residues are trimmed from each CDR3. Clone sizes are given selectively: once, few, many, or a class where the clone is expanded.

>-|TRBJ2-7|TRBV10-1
ASSENSPGEQY
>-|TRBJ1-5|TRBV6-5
ASRNGAGQPQH
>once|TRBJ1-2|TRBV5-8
ASSLAGQAGYT
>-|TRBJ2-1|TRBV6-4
ASATTSGRRYNEQF
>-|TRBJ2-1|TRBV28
ASSLVAGVGNEQF
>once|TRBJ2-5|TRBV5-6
ASSFGSEAETQY
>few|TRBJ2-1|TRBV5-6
ASSLAGLVPNEQF
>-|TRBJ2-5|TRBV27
ASRPHGLETQY
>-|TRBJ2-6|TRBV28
ASSRGWGANVLT
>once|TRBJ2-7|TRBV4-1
ASNLGQGDRMNYEQY
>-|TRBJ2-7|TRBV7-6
ASSLVEGPYEQY
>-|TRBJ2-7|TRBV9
ASSVQSSAEQY
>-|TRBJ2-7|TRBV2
ASSGQNIEQY
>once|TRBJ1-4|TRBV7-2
ASSPGYRETNEKLF
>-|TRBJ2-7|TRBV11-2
ASKTGQGSDEQY
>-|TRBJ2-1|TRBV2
ASRTTGGAYNEQF
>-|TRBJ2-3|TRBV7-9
ASSHSGRVADTQY
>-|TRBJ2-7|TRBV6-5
ASSYLTSGRNDEQY
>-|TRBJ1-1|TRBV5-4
ASSFPGQRILNTEAF
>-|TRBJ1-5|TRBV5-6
ASSLGGEQPQH
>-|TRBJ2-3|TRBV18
ASSPASSTDTQY
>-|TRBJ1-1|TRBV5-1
ASRSGTGGTEAF
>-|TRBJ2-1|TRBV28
ASSPLNLRSGEKNEQF
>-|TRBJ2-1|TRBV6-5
ASTAGGSGNEQF
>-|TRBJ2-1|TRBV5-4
ASSSGTRTNEQF
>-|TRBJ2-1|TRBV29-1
SVGTGTATYNEQF
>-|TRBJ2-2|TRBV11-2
ASSSTSGRPNTGELF
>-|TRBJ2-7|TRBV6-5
ASTADNYEQY
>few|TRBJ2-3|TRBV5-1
ASSAPPSGRAIQPDTQY
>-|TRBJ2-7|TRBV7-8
ASSLRQGHYEQY
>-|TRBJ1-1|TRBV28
ASSLSEIEAF
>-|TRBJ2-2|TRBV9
ASSVPGEGTGELF
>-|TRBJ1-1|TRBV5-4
ASSLSRNTEAF
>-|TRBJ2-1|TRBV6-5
ASSYTTGGASDEQF
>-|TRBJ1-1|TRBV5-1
ASSGQENTEAF
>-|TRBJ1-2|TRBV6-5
ASSILPRVSYGYT
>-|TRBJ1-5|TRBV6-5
ASSRQGSNQPQH
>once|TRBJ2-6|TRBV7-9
ASTGYGANVLT
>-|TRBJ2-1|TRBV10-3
AISESRQGAGEQF
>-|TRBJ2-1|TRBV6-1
ASSEYASGLYNEQF
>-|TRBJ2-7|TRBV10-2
ASSESVSPEQY
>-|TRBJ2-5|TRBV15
ATSGTKLETQY
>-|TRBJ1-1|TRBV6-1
ASSEMRHSTEAF
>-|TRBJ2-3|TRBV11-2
ASSHEGSTDTQY
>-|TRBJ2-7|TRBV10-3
AISDGVSYEQY
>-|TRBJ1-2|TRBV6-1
ASSASGQGRLYGYT
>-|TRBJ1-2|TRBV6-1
ASSEQGTTLLGYT
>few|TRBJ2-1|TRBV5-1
ASSLGLATYNEQF
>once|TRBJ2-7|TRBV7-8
ASSLSRVPYEQY
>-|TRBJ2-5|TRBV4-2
ASSPPGGRTRETQY
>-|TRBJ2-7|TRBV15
ATRDSETYEQY
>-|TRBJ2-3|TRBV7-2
ASKSSGRHTQY